This TCR beta chain was documented in a study of T cells in Graves' hyperthyroidism and ophthalmopathy. Researchers took RNA transcripts and amplified the TCR beta CDR3 regions from them. RT-PCR in the first round (using the HTBI primer set) targeted the TCR CDR3. From the multiplex PCR reads, TCRdb called clonotypes with MiXCR, one entry per CDR3 protein. This sample yields almost 350,000 distinct CDR3 sequences, of which 15% to 20% are seen a single time; around 15% belongs to the top ten. Duration under 3 months, a NOSPECS grade of at least 4, and a Clinical Activity Score of at least 3 characterized the ophthalmopathy patients. This CDR3 contains 16 residues. The germline V gene encodes CDR1 MNHNS and CDR2 SASEGT. V was cut by 2 bases and J by 5 bases, with 18 bases left in between. Study results and limitations: In validation, the model predicted ophthalmopathy. These predictions came a median about 6.2 months before onset. Most thyroid clonotypes expanded above 0.001 appeared in blood too.

This clonotype showed up many times. The antigen is unknown. This rearrangement joins TRBV6-1 to TRBJ2-5; a weak D match, TRBD2 (5 bases). This receptor was identified in a woman in her thirties or forties with Graves' ophthalmopathy. Material for sequencing was blood. CDR3 amino acids: CASSERTNRDRETQYF. Written as DNA, the CDR3 is TGTGCCAGCAGTGAACGTACTAATCGGGATCGGGAGACCCAGTACTTC.